This TCR beta chain was identified in a study of blood T cells in healthy people across ages. Findings and limits, study-wide: Long-lived donors carried more naive CD4+ cells and greater diversity than aged donors. Expanded clonotype shifts may have been confounded, as the donors had an unknown CMV status.

This clonotype was found a few times. The antigen is unknown. It was with a sample-barcoded 5' primer and a J-beta primer mix that a second PCR of about 6 to 12 cycles was run. One entry per CDR3 protein, called by TCRdb with MiXCR from the 5' RACE reads. The data show over 750,000 distinct CDR3 sequences, with just under 25% seen just once and more than 7.5% held by the top ten. V lost 2 bases and J 4 bases, leaving 8 bases between the germline ends. This CDR3 comprises 13 residues. Germline assignment: CDR1 SGHTA and CDR2 FQGNSA. These data were also reused for a study on T cells of mothers and their children. This second study says: Each 15 ul cDNA reaction used approximately 1.6 ug RNA; all RNA was used.

This TCR was sampled from a boy aged 5-17 years in good health. The V and J genes are TRBV7-2 and TRBJ1-2; weak D call: TRBD1 (5 bases). Specimen: blood. CDR3 sequence (DNA): TGTGCCAGCAGCTTATTTAGGGGCTATGGCTACACCTTC. Its protein is CASSLFRGYGYTF. The whole variable domain, filled in from reference TRBV7-2 and TRBJ1-2, reads GAGVSQSPSNKVTEKGKDVELRCDPISGHTALYWYRQSLGQGLEFLIYFQGNSAPDKSGLPSDRFSAERTGGSVSTLTIQRTQQEDSAVYLCASSLFRGYGYTFGSGTRLTVV.